The sequence of this T cell receptor (beta chain) was determined in a study of cytomegalovirus exposure and HLA in healthy donors. Study-level findings and limits: By a later analysis, the bulk of CMV-associated TCR beta chains appeared HLA-restricted.

V gave up 7 bases and J gave up 8 bases, with 23 bases separating them. Germline V gene sequence: CDR1 MDHEN, CDR2 SYDVKM. The CDR3 sequence is 15 residues long. Amplification used 60 Vbeta primers and 13 Jbeta primers. Sequenced by immunoSEQ multiplex PCR; TCRdb stores in-frame clones only, minus some. The top ten clones hold 0.075% to 0.1% of a sample with 190,000 or so clones, 70% to 85% of them seen once. Whereas donors were nominally healthy upon sampling, unrecorded immune exposures were probable. On this clone itself: The antigen is undetermined.

Sequenced material: PBMCs. The chain is built from TRBV28 and TRBJ1-2; possibly TRBD1 for D (5 bases). This sequence was found in a boy younger than 10 in good health and CMV-seronegative. The CDR3 coding sequence is TGTGCCAGCACCAACTCGGGGAGGGGAAGGAGCGGCTACACCTTC. Its protein product is CASTNSGRGRSGYTF.